This passage covers 21 T cell receptor beta chains from one sample sequenced in a study of shared clonotypes between healthy human individuals (dated by TCRdb to about 2020). CD8 naive samples were CD45RO-negative cells positively selected for CCR7, giving a CD45RA+CCR7+ population that excluded TemRA cells. Library preparation used the immunoSEQ multiplex PCR assay. TCRdb obtained this table from immuneACCESS and retained in-frame rearrangements with V and J assigned. These tables miss some clones; where compared with another copy, unresolved V genes account for less than half of the shortfall, and the remainder is unexplained. This sample has a few million clones in its table, and over 85% of those were observed once. Of the sample, approximately 1.7% is held by the ten largest clones. What was sequenced was naive CD8+ T cells from PBMCs. The sample's cell subset or site label, decoded: CD45RA+CCR7+. The receptor source for this set is a young man in good health. Some clones in this sample may be carry-over from other donors' samples.

The table lists this clone with a few counts. The gene calls are TRBV27 and TRBJ1-5; perhaps TRBD1 as D (5 bases). CDR3 length: 15 amino acids. The V gene lost 4 bases and the J gene lost 5 bases, with 15 bases spanning the gap. Germline CDR1 MNHEY, CDR2 SMNVEV (reference sequence). CDR3 in amino acids: CASSSPPGSHQPQHF. The CDR3 DNA is TGTGCCAGCAGTTCCCCCCCAGGGAGTCATCAGCCCCAGCATTTT.

The V and J genes are TRBV27 and TRBJ2-5; weak D call: TRBD1 (6 bases). Germline assignment: CDR1 MNHEY and CDR2 SMNVEV (reference sequence). The CDR3 length is 14 residues. Trimming left V 1 base short and J 5 bases short, with 11 bases between. The CDR3, as DNA: TGTGCCAGCAGTTTATTGGGGGCGGATGAGACCCAGTACTTC. Its protein product is CASSLLGADETQYF.

V and J are TRBV9 and TRBJ1-2; D might be TRBD1 (6 bases). With 2 bases removed from V and 6 bases from J, the gap between germline ends came to 14 bases. This CDR3 spans 14 amino acids. Germline V gene sequence: CDR1 SGDLS, CDR2 YYNGEE. The CDR3 nucleotides read TGTGCCAGCAGCGTTCGGGGGGCGGATAATGGCTACACCTTC. Its protein is CASSVRGADNGYTF.

The rearrangement links TRBV9 to TRBJ1-1; the match to TRBD1 covers 10 bases. The CDR3 runs to 13 residues. V gave up 4 bases and J gave up 6 bases; unmatched junction bases: 3. Per the germline V gene, CDR1 is SGDLS and CDR2 is YYNGEE. The CDR3 here is CASSTGQGSEAFF. The CDR3, as DNA: TGTGCCAGCAGCACGGGACAGGGGTCTGAAGCTTTCTTT.

This chain joins TRBV27 and TRBJ2-1; no clear D. Trimming left V 2 bases short and J 8 bases short, with 16 bases between. Germline values: CDR1 MNHEY, CDR2 SMNVEV (reference sequence). The CDR3 has 15 amino acids. DNA of the CDR3: TGTGCCAGCAGTTTAGGACGAGGCGCGGCATATGAGCAGTTCTTC. Its protein product is CASSLGRGAAYEQFF.

The CDR3 spells CASSLERWTRNNEQFF. As DNA, the CDR3 is TGTGCCAGCAGCTTAGAGAGATGGACTCGGAATAATGAGCAGTTCTTC. V and J are TRBV7-2 and TRBJ2-1; D might be TRBD2 (5 bases). Germline CDR1 is SGHTA and CDR2 is FQGNSA. The CDR3 has 16 residues. The ends were cut back, 1 base at V and 7 bases at J, with 17 bases in the middle.

V is TRBV7-3 and J is TRBJ2-1; 12 nucleotides agree with TRBD2. Per germline, CDR1 SGHTA and CDR2 FQGTGA. Trimming removed 8 bases from V and 6 bases from J; junction bases left unmatched: 8. This CDR3 contains 15 residues. As DNA, the CDR3 is TGTGCCAGCTCCCAGACTAGCGGGAGTGGCAATGAGCAGTTCTTC. Its translation is CASSQTSGSGNEQFF.

The rearrangement links TRBV28 to TRBJ2-3; 8 nucleotides agree with TRBD2. Trimming at V came to 2 bases and at J to 5 bases, leaving 6 bases not matched to a gene. The CDR3 runs 15 residues. CDR1 and CDR2 (germline): MDHEN, SYDVKM. In nucleotides, the CDR3 is TGTGCCAGCAGTTTACAGCGGGAGATCGGAGATACGCAGTATTTT. It encodes CASSLQREIGDTQYF.

The chain combines TRBV19 with TRBJ2-7; D not certain. V was pared by 5 bases and J by 5 bases, with 7 bases between. Germline lookup yields CDR1 LNHDA and CDR2 SQIVND (reference sequence). The CDR3 loop spans 11 amino acids. DNA for the CDR3: TGTGCCAGTAGTTTTTTCGACGAGCAGTACTTC. Translating it yields CASSFFDEQYF.

The rearrangement links TRBV4-1 to TRBJ2-5; no definite D call. The better agreement between TRBJ2-7 and the DNA end casts doubt on the J call. The V gene's germline CDR1 is MGHRA and CDR2 YSYEKL. This CDR3 is built from 14 residues. CDR3 coding DNA: TGCGCCAGCAGCCCGGCGGACCCAGGCTACGAGCAGTACTTC. This translates into CASSPADPGYEQYF.

This chain links TRBV4-1 with TRBJ2-2; D might be TRBD2 (5 bases). The CDR3 covers 18 residues. Trimming stripped 0 bases from V and 1 base from J, with 15 bases between. Germline lookup yields CDR1 MGHRA and CDR2 YSYEKL. CDR3 sequence reads: CASSQDNLRGLNTGELFF. The CDR3 region has the DNA TGCGCCAGCAGCCAAGATAACTTACGAGGGTTGAACACCGGGGAGCTGTTTTTT.

The rearrangement uses TRBV7-9 and TRBJ2-5, with 8 bases identical to TRBD1. Trimming cost V 6 bases and J 5 bases; bases outside gene matches: 8. This CDR3 spans 14 amino acids. Germline values: CDR1 SEHNR, CDR2 FQNEAQ (reference sequence). CDR3 DNA: TGTGCCAGCAGGGGACAGGTATCCCCTGAGACCCAGTACTTC. Translated, it gives CASRGQVSPETQYF.

V usage is TRBV9 and J usage is TRBJ2-2, with D maybe TRBD2 (6 bases). This CDR3 is built from 14 residues. The V end was cut by 1 base, the J end by 6 bases, with 10 bases between. Germline CDR1 reads SGDLS; CDR2 reads YYNGEE. This chain's CDR3 is CASSVWEDPGELFF. The CDR3 DNA is TGTGCCAGCAGCGTATGGGAGGACCCCGGGGAGCTGTTTTTT.

This clone was recorded only once. This rearrangement joins TRBV5-1 to TRBJ1-1; perhaps TRBD1 as D (6 bases). V was pared by 3 bases and J by 6 bases, with 18 bases between. The CDR3 consists of 15 residues. In germline, CDR1 is SGHRS, CDR2 YFSETQ. CDR3 DNA: TGCGCCAGCAGCTCACGGACAGCTCCGGTAGCTGAAGCTTTCTTT. Encoded protein: CASSSRTAPVAEAFF.

The chain couples TRBV27 to TRBJ1-1, with TRBD1 matching over 8 bases. The CDR3 spans 15 residues. The germline gives CDR1 MNHEY, CDR2 SMNVEV (reference sequence). Losses at the gene ends were 5 bases for V and 2 bases for J; bases not matched to a gene: 7. The CDR3 DNA follows: TGTGCCAGCAGTCTACGGGACAGGAGAAACACTGAAGCTTTCTTT. It specifies CASSLRDRRNTEAFF.

The chain uses TRBV4-3 and TRBJ2-2, with 8 nucleotides matching TRBD1. The V and J ends lost 7 bases and 7 bases, in that order; junction bases with no gene match: 8. Germline CDR1 LGHNA, CDR2 YSLEER. CDR3 length: 14 amino acids. CDR3 nucleotide sequence: TGCGCCAGCACCCAGGACAGGGCGAACGGGGAGCTGTTTTTT. Translated: CASTQDRANGELFF.

V usage is TRBV15 and J usage is TRBJ1-1; perhaps TRBD1 as D (6 bases). This CDR3 region has 13 residues. The ends were cut back, 7 bases at V and 2 bases at J, with 11 bases in the middle. Germline V lookup: CDR1 LNHNV, CDR2 YYDKDF (reference sequence). The CDR3 DNA reads TGTGCCACCAACCAGGGGTCTAACACTGAAGCTTTCTTT. Protein product: CATNQGSNTEAFF. Complete variable domain (other parts from reference TRBV15 and TRBJ1-1): DAMVIQNPRYQVTQFGKPVTLSCSQTLNHNVMYWYQQKSSQAPKLLFHYYDKDFNNEADTPDNFQSRRPNTSFCFLDIRSPGLGDTAMYLCATNQGSNTEAFFGQGTRLTVV.

This clone was counted a single time. The chain joins TRBV7-9 to TRBJ2-6; no definite D call. CDR1 and CDR2 (germline): SEHNR, FQNEAQ (reference sequence). Between the trimmed V and J ends, which lost 5 bases and 13 bases, there was a span of 12 bases. The CDR3 spans 12 residues. This chain's CDR3 is CASSPAVGVLTF. The CDR3 region has the DNA TGTGCCAGCAGCCCCGCGGTTGGAGTCCTGACTTTC.

The chain employs TRBV27 and TRBJ2-7; D uncertain. Per germline, CDR1 MNHEY and CDR2 SMNVEV (reference sequence). The CDR3 spans 13 residues. Trimming removed 6 bases from V and 2 bases from J, with 11 bases in between. The CDR3 here is CASSPAAPYEQYF. As DNA, the CDR3 is TGTGCCAGCAGCCCGGCCGCGCCCTACGAGCAGTACTTC.

The chain has TRBV6-5 and TRBJ2-7; TRBD2 matches 8 bases. Germline V gene lookup returns CDR1 MNHEY and CDR2 SVGAGI. V lost 2 bases to trimming and J lost 6 bases; unmatched junction nucleotides: 3. This CDR3 has 13 residues. The CDR3 spells CASSYRGGIEQYF. The CDR3 DNA follows: TGTGCCAGCAGTTACCGCGGGGGGATCGAGCAGTACTTC.

The CDR3 sequence is CASSQVLATNTGELFF. CDR3 sequence (DNA): TGCGCCAGCAGCCAAGTTCTAGCGACGAACACCGGGGAGCTGTTTTTT. V and J are TRBV4-1 and TRBJ2-2, with D tentatively TRBD2 (6 bases). Trimming stripped 1 base from V and 0 bases from J, with 9 bases between. The length of the CDR3 is 16 residues. Germline V gene data show CDR1 as MGHRA and CDR2 as YSYEKL.